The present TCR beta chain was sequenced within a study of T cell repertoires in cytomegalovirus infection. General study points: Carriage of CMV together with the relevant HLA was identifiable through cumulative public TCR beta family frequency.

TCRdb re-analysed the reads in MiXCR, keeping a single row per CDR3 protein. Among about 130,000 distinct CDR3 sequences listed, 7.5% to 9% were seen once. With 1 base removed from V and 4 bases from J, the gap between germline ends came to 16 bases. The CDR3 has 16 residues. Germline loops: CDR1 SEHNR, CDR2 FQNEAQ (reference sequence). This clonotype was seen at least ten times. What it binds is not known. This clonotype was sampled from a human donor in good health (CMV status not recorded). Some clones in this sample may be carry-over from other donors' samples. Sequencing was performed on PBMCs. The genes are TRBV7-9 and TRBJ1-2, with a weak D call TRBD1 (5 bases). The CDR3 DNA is TGTGCCAGCAGCTTAGATGGAGGCCTGGGGGGCTATGGCTACACCTTC. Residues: CASSLDGGLGGYGYTF. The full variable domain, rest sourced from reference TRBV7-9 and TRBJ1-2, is DTGVSQNPRHKITKRGQNVTFRCDPISEHNRLYWYRQTLGQGPEFLTYFQNEAQLEKSRLLSDRFSAERPKGSFSTLEIQRTEQGDSAMYLCASSLDGGLGGYGYTFGSGTRLTVV.